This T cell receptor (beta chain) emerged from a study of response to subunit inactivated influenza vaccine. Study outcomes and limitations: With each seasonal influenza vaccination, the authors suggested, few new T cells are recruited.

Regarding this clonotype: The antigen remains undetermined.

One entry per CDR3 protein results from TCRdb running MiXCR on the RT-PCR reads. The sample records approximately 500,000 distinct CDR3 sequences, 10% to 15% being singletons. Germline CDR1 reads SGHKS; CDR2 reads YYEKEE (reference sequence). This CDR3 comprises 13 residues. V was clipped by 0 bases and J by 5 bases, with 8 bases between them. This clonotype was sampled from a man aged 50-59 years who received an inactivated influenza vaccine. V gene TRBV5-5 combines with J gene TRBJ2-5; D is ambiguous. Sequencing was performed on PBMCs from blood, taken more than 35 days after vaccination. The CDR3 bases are TGTGCCAGCAGCTTGGACGTAGCCGAGACCCAGTACTTC. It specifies CASSLDVAETQYF. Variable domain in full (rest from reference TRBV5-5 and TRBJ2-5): DAGVTQSPTHLIKTRGQQVTLRCSPISGHKSVSWYQQVLGQGPQFIFQYYEKEERGRGNFPDRFSARQFPNYSSELNVNALLLGDSALYLCASSLDVAETQYFGPGTRLLVL.